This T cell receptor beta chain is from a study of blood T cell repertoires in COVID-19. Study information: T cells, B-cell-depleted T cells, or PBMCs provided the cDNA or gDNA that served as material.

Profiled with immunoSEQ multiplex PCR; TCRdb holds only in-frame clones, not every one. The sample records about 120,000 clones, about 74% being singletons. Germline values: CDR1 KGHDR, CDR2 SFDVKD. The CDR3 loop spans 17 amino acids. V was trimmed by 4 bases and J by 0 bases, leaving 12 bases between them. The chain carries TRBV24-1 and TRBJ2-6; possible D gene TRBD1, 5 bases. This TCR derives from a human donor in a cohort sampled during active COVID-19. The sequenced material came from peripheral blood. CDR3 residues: CATSDETAASGANVLTF. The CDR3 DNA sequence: TGTGCCACCAGTGACGAGACAGCCGCCTCTGGGGCCAACGTCCTGACTTTC.